Below are 31 T cell receptor beta chains sequenced from a single sample in a study of early stage breast cancer tumors. Measured with immunoSEQ multiplex PCR; TCRdb has only the in-frame clones, and not every one. The sample includes about 72,000 clones, around 80% of them seen just once. The sequencing sample was made of blood. These receptor sequences come from a person between 55 and 70 years old with breast cancer.

The chain employs TRBV7-2 and TRBJ2-5; tentatively, D is TRBD2 (7 bases). The CDR3 is 16 amino acids. Trimming took 4 bases from V and 7 from J, leaving 22 bases between them. CDR1 SGHTA and CDR2 FQGNSA come from the germline V gene. The CDR3, as DNA: TGTGCCAGCAGCTCCAGGGGTGTGGGGGGGGAAGTGACCCAGTACTTC. This translates into CASSSRGVGGEVTQYF.

The CDR3 loop is CASRGRQGFEAFF. For the CDR3, the DNA is TGCGCCAGCAGGGGGCGACAGGGATTCGAAGCTTTCTTT. The chain uses TRBV5-1 and TRBJ1-1, with 7 bases identical to TRBD1. V trimming: 5 bases; J trimming: 8 bases; junction bases outside the gene matches: 9. The CDR3 spans 13 residues. Germline CDR1 reads SGHRS; CDR2 reads YFSETQ.

The chain carries TRBV6-4 and TRBJ2-5, with D perhaps matching TRBD1 (6 bases). With 5 bases removed from V and 4 bases from J, the gap between germline ends came to 17 bases. This CDR3 has 15 amino acids. In germline, CDR1 is MRHNA, CDR2 SNTAGT. The chain's CDR3 is CASSPRQVGSETQYF. CDR3 sequence (DNA): TGTGCCAGCAGTCCTAGACAGGTTGGTTCAGAGACCCAGTACTTC.

The chain is built from TRBV19 and TRBJ2-3; no clear D gene. CDR1 and CDR2 from the germline V gene are LNHDA and SQIVND (reference sequence). This CDR3 comprises 15 residues. With 1 base removed from V and 6 bases from J, the gap between germline ends came to 14 bases. The CDR3 nucleotides are TGTGCCAGTAGTATAGTAACTGCCGGTGCTGATACGCAGTATTTT. Translating it yields CASSIVTAGADTQYF.

The chain combines TRBV5-4 with TRBJ2-5; TRBD2 agrees at 8 bases. This CDR3 region has 14 residues. J lost 4 bases, V lost 3 bases, and 5 bases had no gene match. The V gene's germline CDR1 is SGHNT and CDR2 YYREEE (reference sequence). As DNA, the CDR3 is TGTGCCAGCAGCTCGGGAGGGGAGAGAGAGACCCAGTACTTC. Translated: CASSSGGERETQYF.

The V call is TRBV7-9, the J call TRBJ2-5; 7 bases match TRBD1. Germline CDR1 is SEHNR and CDR2 is FQNEAQ (reference sequence). CDR3 length equals 14 residues. After removal of 4 bases from V and 2 bases from J, the junction contained 4 bases not matched to a gene. The chain's CDR3 is CASSSGQPQETQYF. The CDR3 DNA sequence: TGTGCCAGCAGCTCGGGACAGCCACAAGAGACCCAGTACTTC.

This clone has a handful of counts. The chain uses TRBV6-7 and TRBJ1-4; D ambiguous. TRBV6-7 is sorted into the ORF group, with uncertain function. The V end lost 0 bases, the J end lost 7 bases, and 12 bases lay between the germline ends. The CDR3 has 15 residues. CDR3 sequence: CASSYSRGTGEKLFF. DNA of the CDR3: TGTGCCAGCAGTTACTCACGGGGAACTGGTGAAAAACTGTTTTTT.

This chain links TRBV28 with TRBJ2-5; D gene unclear. Germline lookup yields CDR1 MDHEN and CDR2 SYDVKM. The CDR3 contains 15 residues. V lost 5 bases and J 0 bases, leaving 13 bases between the germline ends. CDR3 sequence reads: CASSLGVGNQETQYF. The CDR3 nucleotides are TGTGCCAGCAGTCTAGGTGTAGGGAACCAAGAGACCCAGTACTTC.

This clone was seen a few times. The chain carries TRBV27 and TRBJ2-1; D not certain. The V and J ends lost 5 bases and 0 bases respectively, with 8 bases between them. The CDR3 totals 14 residues. Germline V gives CDR1 MNHEY, CDR2 SMNVEV (reference sequence). The CDR3 DNA is TGTGCCAGCAGTCTGTGGGGCTCCTACAATGAGCAGTTCTTC. This codes for CASSLWGSYNEQFF.

CDR3 nucleotides: TGTGCCAGCAGTTCCATTAACATGGGTGGGGACACTGAAGCTTTCTTT. Amino acid sequence: CASSSINMGGDTEAFF. V usage is TRBV6-5 and J usage is TRBJ1-1; the D is unclear. Germline values: CDR1 MNHEY, CDR2 SVGAGI. The V end was cut by 4 bases, the J end by 3 bases, with 18 bases between. This CDR3 comprises 16 residues.

Only a few counts were recorded for this clone. The chain recombines TRBV27 with TRBJ2-5; 7 nucleotides match TRBD1. The V gene's germline CDR1 is MNHEY and CDR2 SMNVEV (reference sequence). The CDR3 has 13 residues. V lost 5 bases to trimming and J lost 2 bases; unmatched junction nucleotides: 2. The CDR3 here is CASSLRGQETQYF. The CDR3 region has the DNA TGTGCCAGCAGTCTCAGGGGGCAAGAGACCCAGTACTTC.

V gene TRBV18 combines with J gene TRBJ2-2; TRBD2 aligns across 7 bases. The germline gives CDR1 KGHSH, CDR2 LQKENI. The V gene end was trimmed by 6 bases and the J gene end by 2 bases; junction bases not matched to a gene: 6. CDR3 length: 15 amino acids. CDR3 in amino acids: CASSLKRGNTGELFF. CDR3 sequence (DNA): TGTGCCAGCTCCCTCAAGCGGGGCAACACCGGGGAGCTGTTTTTT.

CDR3 in amino acids: CASSLARAPSNQPQHF. The DNA of the CDR3 is TGTGCCAGCAGCTTAGCGCGGGCACCTAGCAATCAGCCCCAGCATTTT. This chain uses TRBV7-8 with TRBJ1-5; unclear D gene. CDR3 length: 16 residues. Trimming took 0 bases from V and 0 from J, leaving 9 bases between them. Germline V gene lookup returns CDR1 SGHVS and CDR2 FQNEAQ.

This clone has a handful of counts. The chain joins TRBV5-1 to TRBJ1-5, with D possibly matching TRBD1 (5 bases). The CDR3 contains 15 residues. V was shortened by 4 bases and J by 5 bases, with 16 bases between the two germline ends. The germline CDR1 and CDR2 sequences are SGHRS and YFSETQ. The DNA of the CDR3 is TGCGCCAGCAGCCCCGAAGGGGAGGATCATCAGCCCCAGCATTTT. Translation gives CASSPEGEDHQPQHF. Supplemented by reference TRBV5-1 and TRBJ1-5, the full variable domain reads KAGVTQTPRYLIKTRGQQVTLSCSPISGHRSVSWYQQTPGQGLQFLFEYFSETQRNKGNFPGRFSGRQFSNSRSEMNVSTLELGDSALYLCASSPEGEDHQPQHFGDGTRLSIL.

The chain carries TRBV28 and TRBJ1-4; TRBD1 might be the D (5 bases). Trimming removed 6 bases from V and 3 bases from J, with 14 bases in between. Germline values: CDR1 MDHEN, CDR2 SYDVKM. The CDR3 loop spans 15 amino acids. The CDR3 DNA sequence: TGTGCCAGCAGATCCGGGGGGTATGCTAATGAAAAACTGTTTTTT. Translation: CASRSGGYANEKLFF.

The J gene is TRBJ1-2, the V gene TRBV29-1, with D possibly being TRBD1 (6 bases). CDR3 length: 14 amino acids. The germline CDR1 and CDR2 sequences are SQVTM and ANQGSEA. V gave up 6 bases and J gave up 3 bases, with 17 bases separating them. In DNA form, the CDR3 reads TGCAGCGTAAGAACAGGGAGGGGGGACTATGGCTACACCTTC. This sequence encodes CSVRTGRGDYGYTF. The whole variable domain, remainder taken from reference TRBV29-1 and TRBJ1-2, is SAVISQKPSRDICQRGTSLTIQCQVDSQVTMMFWYRQQPGQSLTLIATANQGSEATYESGFVIDKFPISRPNLTFSTLTVSNMSPEDSSIYLCSVRTGRGDYGYTFGSGTRLTVV.

The chain recombines TRBV30 with TRBJ2-1, with 9 bases that match TRBD2. The V gene's germline CDR1 is GTSNPN and CDR2 SVGIG (reference sequence). J was trimmed by 5 bases and V by 3 bases; bases with no gene match: 14. The CDR3 extends over 17 amino acids. The CDR3 coding sequence is TGTGCCTGGAGGGAACTAGGGCGGGGGGGCCGGAACAATGAGCAGTTCTTC. Residues: CAWRELGRGGRNNEQFF.

This clone has just a few counts. This chain joins TRBV19 and TRBJ2-5, with D perhaps matching TRBD2 (6 bases). This CDR3 has 13 amino acids. CDR1 and CDR2 from the germline V gene are LNHDA and SQIVND (reference sequence). Trimming took 4 bases from V and 3 from J, leaving 9 bases between them. CDR3 region: CASSKTREETQYF. In DNA form, the CDR3 reads TGTGCCAGTAGTAAGACTAGAGAAGAGACCCAGTACTTC.

The CDR3 DNA sequence: TGTGCCAGCAGCTGGCTCGGACAGTACTACAATGAGCAGTTCTTC. Its translation: CASSWLGQYYNEQFF. This rearrangement joins TRBV7-9 to TRBJ2-1, with D maybe TRBD1 (6 bases). Trimming shortened V by 4 bases and J by 3 bases, and 13 bases separated the two germline ends. This CDR3 comprises 15 residues. Germline lookup yields CDR1 SEHNR and CDR2 FQNEAQ (reference sequence).

The rearrangement joins TRBV19 to TRBJ1-1; D is ambiguous. CDR3 length: 15 amino acids. V was shortened by 7 bases and J by 0 bases, with 15 bases between the two germline ends. CDR1 LNHDA and CDR2 SQIVND come from the germline V gene (reference sequence). The CDR3 DNA is TGTGCCAGTACGAGTGGTCTGGGCATGAACACTGAAGCTTTCTTT. Protein sequence: CASTSGLGMNTEAFF.

The rearrangement links TRBV19 to TRBJ2-5; 7 bases agree with TRBD1. The CDR3 consists of 13 residues. Looked up from germline, CDR1 is LNHDA and CDR2 is SQIVND (reference sequence). Trimming cost V 6 bases and J 5 bases; bases outside gene matches: 6. CDR3 amino acids: CASSRDRVETQYF. The CDR3 DNA reads as TGTGCCAGTAGCCGAGACAGGGTGGAGACCCAGTACTTC.

This chain links TRBV9 with TRBJ1-2; 8 nucleotides agree with TRBD1. The CDR3 runs 15 residues. CDR1 is SGDLS, CDR2 YYNGEE, per germline. The V segment lost 2 bases and the J segment 1 base; nucleotides outside the gene matches: 4. DNA for the CDR3: TGTGCCAGCAGCGTCCAGGGGGCGAATAACTATGGCTACACCTTC. As protein: CASSVQGANNYGYTF.

The chain uses TRBV13 and TRBJ1-3; D perhaps matches TRBD1 (5 bases). Germline CDR1 is PRHDT and CDR2 is FYEKMQ (reference sequence). The CDR3 is 15 amino acids. V was shortened by 2 bases and J by 4 bases, with 12 bases between the two germline ends. For the CDR3, the DNA is TGTGCCAGCAGCTTAAACGGGGCATCGGGAAACACCATATATTTT. This translates into CASSLNGASGNTIYF.

The gene calls are TRBV27 and TRBJ2-3, with D possibly being TRBD2 (6 bases). Germline loops: CDR1 MNHEY, CDR2 SMNVEV (reference sequence). CDR3 length: 13 residues. Between the trimmed V and J ends, which lost 8 bases and 5 bases, there was a span of 14 bases. For the CDR3, the DNA is TGTGCCAGCGAAGCCAGGGAGGAAGATACGCAGTATTTT. Amino acid sequence: CASEAREEDTQYF.

The chain carries TRBV6-5 and TRBJ2-7, with a weak D call TRBD2 (5 bases). The V gene lost 2 bases and the J gene lost 7 bases, with 6 bases spanning the gap. The CDR3 contains 11 residues. The germline V gene encodes CDR1 MNHEY and CDR2 SVGAGI. The CDR3 is CASSYGREQYF. CDR3 nucleotide sequence: TGTGCCAGCAGTTACGGGAGAGAGCAGTACTTC.

This CDR3 reads CASSLGGLEKLFF. DNA of the CDR3: TGCGCCAGCAGCTTGGGGGGACTTGAAAAACTGTTTTTT. The V call is TRBV5-1, the J call TRBJ1-4; the D gene is possibly TRBD1 (5 bases). Trimming stripped 0 bases from V and 7 bases from J, with 7 bases between. Per the germline V gene, CDR1 is SGHRS and CDR2 is YFSETQ. The CDR3 covers 13 residues.

This clone showed up just a few times. The genes are TRBV30 and TRBJ1-5, with TRBD1 as a possible D gene (6 bases). Germline V gene sequence: CDR1 GTSNPN, CDR2 SVGIG (reference sequence). This CDR3 is built from 14 residues. V lost 0 bases and J lost 5, with 11 bases in between. CDR3 amino acids: CAWSVGQPDQPQHF. As DNA, the CDR3 is TGTGCCTGGAGTGTTGGACAGCCGGATCAGCCCCAGCATTTT.

The gene calls are TRBV9 and TRBJ2-1; 8 bases map to TRBD2. V was clipped by 3 bases and J by 9 bases; unmatched bases: 11. Per germline, CDR1 SGDLS and CDR2 YYNGEE. This CDR3 has 15 amino acids. The CDR3 protein is CASSGERGLAGEQFF. CDR3 DNA sequence: TGTGCCAGCAGCGGGGAGCGGGGGCTTGCTGGTGAGCAGTTCTTC.

This chain links TRBV2 with TRBJ2-3; D is unresolved. The CDR3 has 13 residues. Germline loops: CDR1 SNHLY, CDR2 FYNNEI. Trimming removed 3 bases from V and 2 bases from J, with 6 bases in between. CDR3 in amino acids: CASSDQLTDTQYF. The CDR3 DNA is TGTGCCAGCAGTGACCAACTCACAGATACGCAGTATTTT.

The gene calls are TRBV9 and TRBJ2-2, with TRBD2 identical over 8 bases. Germline V CDR1 and CDR2: SGDLS, YYNGEE. The CDR3 covers 17 residues. With V trimmed by 0 bases and J by 5 bases, 9 bases remained unmatched. CDR3 residues: CASSVGGSGMRTGELFF. The CDR3 DNA reads TGTGCCAGCAGCGTAGGAGGTAGCGGGATGAGGACCGGGGAGCTGTTTTTT.

The gene calls are TRBV19 and TRBJ2-3; 11 nucleotides line up with TRBD2. J lost 2 bases, V lost 6 bases, and 4 bases had no gene match. The CDR3 extends over 15 amino acids. CDR1 and CDR2 (germline): LNHDA, SQIVND (reference sequence). The CDR3, as DNA: TGTGCCAGTAGCCCTAGCGGGGGGTACACAGATACGCAGTATTTT. It specifies CASSPSGGYTDTQYF. Variable domain in full (rest from reference TRBV19 and TRBJ2-3): DGGITQSPKYLFRKEGQNVTLSCEQNLNHDAMYWYRQDPGQGLRLIYYSQIVNDFQKGDIAEGYSVSREKKESFPLTVTSAQKNPTAFYLCASSPSGGYTDTQYFGPGTRLTVL.